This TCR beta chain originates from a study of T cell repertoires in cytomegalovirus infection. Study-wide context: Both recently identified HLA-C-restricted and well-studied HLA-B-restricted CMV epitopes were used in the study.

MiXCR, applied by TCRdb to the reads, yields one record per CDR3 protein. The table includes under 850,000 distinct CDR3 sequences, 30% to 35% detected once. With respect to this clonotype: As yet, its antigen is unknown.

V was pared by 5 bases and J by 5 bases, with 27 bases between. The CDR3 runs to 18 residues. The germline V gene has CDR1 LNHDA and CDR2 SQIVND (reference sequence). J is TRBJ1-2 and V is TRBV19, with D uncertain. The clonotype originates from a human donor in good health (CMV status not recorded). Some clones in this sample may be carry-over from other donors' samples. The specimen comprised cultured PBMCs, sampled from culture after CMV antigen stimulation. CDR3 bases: TGTGCCAGTAGTCTCCGTAGGTCCCCGGCACGCTGGATTTATGGCTACACCTTC. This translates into CASSLRRSPARWIYGYTF.